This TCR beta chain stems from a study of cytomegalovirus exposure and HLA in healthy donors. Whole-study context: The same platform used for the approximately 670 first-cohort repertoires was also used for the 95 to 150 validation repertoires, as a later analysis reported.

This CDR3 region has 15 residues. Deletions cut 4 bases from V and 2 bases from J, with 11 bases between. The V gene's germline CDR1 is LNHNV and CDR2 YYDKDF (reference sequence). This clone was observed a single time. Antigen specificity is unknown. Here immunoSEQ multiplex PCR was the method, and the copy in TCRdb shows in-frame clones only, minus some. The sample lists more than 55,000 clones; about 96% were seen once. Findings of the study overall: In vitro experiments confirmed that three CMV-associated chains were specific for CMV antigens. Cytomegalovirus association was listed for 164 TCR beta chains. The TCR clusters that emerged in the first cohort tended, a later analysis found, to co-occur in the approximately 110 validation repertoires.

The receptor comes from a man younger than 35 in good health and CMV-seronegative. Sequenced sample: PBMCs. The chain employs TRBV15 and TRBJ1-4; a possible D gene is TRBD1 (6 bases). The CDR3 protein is CATSTSTGTNEKLFF. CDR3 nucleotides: TGTGCCACCAGCACCTCTACAGGGACTAATGAAAAACTGTTTTTT.